This TCR beta chain stems from a study of T cell responses to AZD1222 COVID-19 vaccine. The study, taken as a whole, reports: Females made up more of the donors, who were largely white British, and clonal diversity may have come out too low.

TCRdb keeps only in-frame clones here, not all; method: immunoSEQ multiplex PCR. This sample contains some 150,000 clones. Comments on this clone: Its antigen is undetermined.

In germline, CDR1 is SGHVS, CDR2 FQNEAQ. V lost 2 bases and J lost 7; bases outside the gene matches: 2. CDR3 length: 13 residues. Sequencing input: peripheral blood. The gene calls are TRBV7-8 and TRBJ1-2, with TRBD1 matching over 9 bases. The TCR sequence derives from an adult in good health. The CDR3 DNA reads TGTGCCAGCAGCTTAAGGGACAGGGTTGGCTACACCTTC. Translating it yields CASSLRDRVGYTF. Complete variable domain (other parts from reference TRBV7-8 and TRBJ1-2): GAGVSQSPRYKVAKRGQDVALRCDPISGHVSLFWYQQALGQGPEFLTYFQNEAQLDKSGLPSDRFFAERPEGSVSTLKIQRTQQEDSAVYLCASSLRDRVGYTFGSGTRLTVV.